These 6 T cell receptor beta chains were sequenced from one sample in a study of T cell responses to AZD1222 COVID-19 vaccine. The table came from immunoSEQ multiplex PCR; TCRdb's copy has only in-frame clones and leaves some out. The sample contains roughly 130,000 clones, 80% to 90% of which appear only once. Source: peripheral blood, taken on day 0 of AZD1222 vaccination. All receptors come from an adult in good health.

CDR3 sequence: CAWSGLGVGYTF. CDR3 coding DNA: TGTGCCTGGAGTGGGTTAGGGGTCGGCTACACCTTC. The rearrangement joins TRBV30 to TRBJ1-2; TRBD1 might be the D (5 bases). The germline CDR1 and CDR2 sequences are GTSNPN and SVGIG (reference sequence). The CDR3 contains 12 residues. V was trimmed by 1 base and J by 8 bases, leaving 11 bases between them.

The chain links TRBV5-1 to TRBJ1-1, with unresolved D. V lost 6 bases, J lost 1 base, and 13 bases lay in between. Germline CDR1 is SGHRS and CDR2 is YFSETQ. The CDR3 sequence is 14 residues long. The CDR3 spells CASTPEWGNTEAFF. CDR3 nucleotides: TGCGCCAGCACCCCTGAATGGGGGAACACTGAAGCTTTCTTT.

V and J are TRBV30 and TRBJ1-3; D uncertain. Germline-derived CDR1 and CDR2 are GTSNPN and SVGIG (reference sequence). The CDR3 covers 12 residues. V lost 2 bases, J lost 4 bases, and 6 bases lay in between. The CDR3 loop is CAWSYVGNTIYF. The CDR3 DNA sequence: TGTGCCTGGAGTTACGTGGGAAACACCATATATTTT.

The chain recombines TRBV3-1 (or the pseudogene TRBV3-2) with TRBJ2-4, with TRBD2 identical over 7 bases. V gave up 3 bases and J gave up 2 bases; unmatched junction bases: 1. This CDR3 spans 14 amino acids. The germline gives CDR1 LGHDT, CDR2 YNNKEL (reference sequence). The CDR3 spells CASSQGGTKNIQYF. DNA of the CDR3: TGTGCCAGCAGCCAGGGGGGGACCAAAAACATTCAGTACTTC.

The chain couples TRBV30 to TRBJ1-4; 9 bases align to TRBD1. Germline trimming cut 2 bases from V and 0 bases from J; bases unmatched to any gene: 7. This CDR3 comprises 17 residues. Germline lookup yields CDR1 GTSNPN and CDR2 SVGIG (reference sequence). CDR3 DNA: TGTGCCTGGAGTCCGCGGACAGGGGCATCAACTAATGAAAAACTGTTTTTT. Translating gives CAWSPRTGASTNEKLFF.

The chain joins TRBV19 to TRBJ2-1, with D tentatively TRBD2 (6 bases). V dropped 3 bases and J dropped 0 bases, with 9 bases sitting between them. There are 15 residues in the CDR3. CDR1 is LNHDA and CDR2 is SQIVND in the germline V gene (reference sequence). The CDR3 reads CASSIEGLSYNEQFF. CDR3 bases: TGTGCCAGTAGTATCGAGGGACTCTCCTACAATGAGCAGTTCTTC.